The next 22 T cell receptor beta chains were all read from a single sample in a study of regulatory T cells in long-lasting Graves disease. Stated time point: persistent/refractory GD, antithyroid drugs over 5 years with positive TRAb. Scientists built the TCR library using RNA that was extracted from PBMCs. Arm-PCR of CDR3 regions and iRepertoire HTBI primers were used to build TCR beta libraries. TCRdb itself ran the multiplex PCR reads through MiXCR, one entry per CDR3 protein. The table has roughly 450,000 distinct CDR3 sequences, about a quarter seen once. The specimen was peripheral blood mononuclear cells (PBMCs), collected when the disease was refractory, from a patient treated with antithyroid drugs. The source of these receptors is a female donor with Graves disease.

V is TRBV20-1 and J is TRBJ2-1, with D possibly TRBD2 on 5 matching bases. CDR1 and CDR2 (germline): DFQATT, SNEGSKA (reference sequence). This CDR3 comprises 13 residues. Trimming cost V 3 bases and J 9 bases, with 15 bases left between them. This CDR3 reads CSASGTRTGEQFF. The CDR3 nucleotides are TGCAGTGCTAGCGGAACTAGGACCGGTGAGCAGTTCTTC.

This clonotype came up many times. The gene calls are TRBV27 and TRBJ1-5; tentatively, D is TRBD1 (5 bases). The length of the CDR3 is 14 residues. V dropped 5 bases and J dropped 3 bases, with 11 bases sitting between them. From germline, CDR1 is MNHEY and CDR2 SMNVEV (reference sequence). As DNA, the CDR3 is TGTGCCAGCAGTCCCGGGGCCTTCAATCAGCCCCAGCATTTT. Translated, it gives CASSPGAFNQPQHF.

The chain recombines TRBV27 with TRBJ2-7; 9 nucleotides agree with TRBD2. Germline trimming cut 5 bases from V and 3 bases from J; bases unmatched to any gene: 8. The CDR3 contains 15 residues. Germline values: CDR1 MNHEY, CDR2 SMNVEV (reference sequence). CDR3 DNA sequence: TGTGCCAGCAGTCCCACGCGGGAGGGCCTCTACGAGCAGTACTTC. Translation gives CASSPTREGLYEQYF.

This clonotype was picked up a small number of times. The gene calls are TRBV13 and TRBJ2-7; D gene unclear. CDR1 is PRHDT, CDR2 FYEKMQ, per germline (reference sequence). The CDR3 has 13 residues. V was shortened by 8 bases and J by 7 bases, with 18 bases between the two germline ends. DNA of the CDR3: TGTGCCAGCCTAAATTCTCAGAGTCGGGAGCAGTACTTC. Encoded protein: CASLNSQSREQYF.

In its sample, this clonotype was seen a few times. The chain is built from TRBV6-2 or TRBV6-3 and TRBJ2-7; TRBD2 matches at 9 bases. Germline assignment: CDR1 MNHEY and CDR2 SVGEGT. The V segment lost 0 bases and the J segment 2 bases; nucleotides outside the gene matches: 8. This CDR3 comprises 17 residues. The CDR3 region is CASSYSQREEAPYEQYF. CDR3 nucleotides: TGTGCCAGCAGTTACTCCCAGCGGGAGGAAGCCCCCTACGAGCAGTACTTC.

This clonotype showed up many times. This chain connects TRBV2 to TRBJ2-7, with TRBD1 matching over 8 bases. CDR1 is SNHLY, CDR2 FYNNEI, per germline. Trimming took 5 bases from V and 2 from J; bases not matched to a gene: 8. The CDR3 has 15 residues. DNA for the CDR3: TGTGCCAGCAGTAAGGGACAGGCGCCTACCTACGAGCAGTACTTC. Protein sequence: CASSKGQAPTYEQYF.

This clonotype was observed many times. This rearrangement joins TRBV20-1 to TRBJ1-1, with 10 nucleotides matching TRBD1. The CDR3 runs 12 residues. V was pared by 3 bases and J by 11 bases, with 6 bases of the junction left unmatched. Germline-derived CDR1 and CDR2 are DFQATT and SNEGSKA (reference sequence). The CDR3 spells CSARRQGADAFF. The CDR3 nucleotides are TGCAGTGCTAGGAGACAGGGGGCGGACGCTTTCTTT.

The rearrangement uses TRBV5-8 and TRBJ1-3; D remains unclear. V dropped 2 bases and J dropped 4 bases, with 10 bases sitting between them. The germline V gene encodes CDR1 SGHTS and CDR2 YDEGEE. There are 14 residues in the CDR3. CDR3 bases: TGTGCCAGCAGCTTCAGAGGAAAGGGAAACACCATATATTTT. It translates to CASSFRGKGNTIYF.

This clonotype has at least ten counts. V usage is TRBV12-3 or TRBV12-4 and J usage is TRBJ1-5, with 7 bases aligning to TRBD1. V dropped 3 bases and J dropped 0; count of bases not matched to a gene: 11. The CDR3 is 18 residues long. DNA for the CDR3: TGTGCCAGCAGTTTCGCAGGGCAGGGGGGTTATAGCAATCAGCCCCAGCATTTT. Its protein product is CASSFAGQGGYSNQPQHF.

This clonotype was seen only a few times. This chain links TRBV30 with TRBJ2-7; D remains ambiguous. The CDR3 totals 13 residues. CDR1 GTSNPN and CDR2 SVGIG come from the germline V gene (reference sequence). The germline V and J ends were trimmed by 7 bases and 2 bases, with 15 bases remaining between them. The CDR3 here is CAYRNRTTYEQYF. The DNA of the CDR3 is TGTGCCTACCGGAACCGGACGACCTACGAGCAGTACTTC. Based on the CDR3 plus reference TRBV30 and TRBJ2-7, the full variable domain is SQTIHQWPATLVQPVGSPLSLECTVEGTSNPNLYWYRQAAGRGLQLLFYSVGIGQISSEVPQNLSASRPQDRQFILSSKKLLLSDSGFYLCAYRNRTTYEQYFGPGTRLTVT.

This clonotype has at least ten counts. This chain joins TRBV2 and TRBJ1-4; 8 nucleotides agree with TRBD1. Trimming at V came to 6 bases and at J to 10 bases, leaving 13 bases not matched to a gene. CDR1 is SNHLY and CDR2 is FYNNEI in the germline V gene. This CDR3 is built from 15 residues. CDR3: CASRPTGAPGVKLFF. DNA for the CDR3: TGTGCCAGCAGGCCGACAGGGGCCCCCGGGGTAAAACTGTTTTTT.

On this clonotype itself: Because it lacks the conserved phenylalanine or tryptophan at the end, this CDR3 is likely a read error. The rearrangement joins TRBV12-3 or TRBV12-4 to TRBJ2-5; 9 nucleotides align to TRBD1. Losses at the gene ends were 11 bases for V and 9 bases for J; bases not matched to a gene: 16. The CDR3 has 14 amino acids. The CDR3 DNA is TGTGCCGCCTCCGGGACAGGGTACCAGGGGGCCCAGTACTCC. Translating gives CAASGTGYQGAQYS.

This clonotype was observed a few times. V usage is TRBV18 and J usage is TRBJ2-7; 14 nucleotides align to TRBD2. Germline trimming cut 5 bases from V and 0 bases from J; bases unmatched to any gene: 9. From germline, CDR1 is KGHSH and CDR2 LQKENI. The CDR3 has 18 residues. The CDR3 bases are TGTGCCAGCTCAGCGGGACTAGCGGGAGTAGGGAGCTCCTACGAGCAGTACTTC. This gives the protein CASSAGLAGVGSSYEQYF.

This clonotype was observed a few times. CDR3 region: CASSPRAGQGVQETQYF. CDR3 nucleotides: TGTGCCAGCTCACCACGGGCGGGACAGGGGGTCCAAGAGACCCAGTACTTC. The V call is TRBV18, the J call TRBJ2-5; 11 bases fit TRBD1. Losses at the gene ends were 1 base for V and 1 base for J; bases not matched to a gene: 5. Looked up from germline, CDR1 is KGHSH and CDR2 is LQKENI. The CDR3 consists of 17 residues.

In this sample, this clonotype turned up many times. This chain connects TRBV12-3 or TRBV12-4 to TRBJ1-1; maybe TRBD1 (5 bases). V was cut by 5 bases and J by 1 base, with 14 bases left in between. The CDR3 extends over 15 amino acids. CDR3 coding DNA: TGTGCCAGCAGTCCACGACAGAGTACGAACACTGAAGCTTTCTTT. This gives the protein CASSPRQSTNTEAFF.

This clonotype was seen a few times. V is TRBV10-3 and J is TRBJ2-2; TRBD2 aligns across 11 bases. Germline V CDR1 and CDR2: ENHRY, SYGVKD. V lost 7 bases to trimming and J lost 5 bases; unmatched junction nucleotides: 3. CDR3 length: 14 residues. The CDR3 region is CAINSGRGTGELFF. In DNA form, the CDR3 reads TGTGCCATCAATAGCGGGAGGGGTACCGGGGAGCTGTTTTTT.

This clonotype was counted at least ten times. The V call is TRBV2, the J call TRBJ2-3; D gene uncertain. This CDR3 spans 14 amino acids. V shed 2 bases and J shed 2 bases, with 8 bases lying between them. CDR1 and CDR2 from the germline V gene are SNHLY and FYNNEI. The chain's CDR3 is CASSESGHTDTQYF. The CDR3 DNA reads TGTGCCAGCAGTGAATCCGGGCACACAGATACGCAGTATTTT.

This clonotype was seen ten or more times. The chain recombines TRBV27 with TRBJ1-2, with 9 bases fitting TRBD1. This CDR3 has 17 amino acids. The germline V gene has CDR1 MNHEY and CDR2 SMNVEV (reference sequence). V gave up 2 bases and J gave up 3 bases; unmatched junction bases: 10. CDR3 coding DNA: TGTGCCAGCAGTTTAACAAGGACAGGGGCGGTTTACTATGGCTACACCTTC. As protein: CASSLTRTGAVYYGYTF.

This clonotype was picked up a small number of times. The chain is built from TRBV3-1 and TRBJ2-5, with unresolved D. Trimming pared 1 base from V and 0 bases from J, leaving 6 bases between. Germline V gene lookup returns CDR1 LGHDT and CDR2 YNNKEL (reference sequence). The CDR3 is 14 amino acids. The CDR3 region has the DNA TGTGCCAGCAGCCAAGTAGGACACCAAGAGACCCAGTACTTC. Residues: CASSQVGHQETQYF.

This clonotype occurred many times. The chain combines TRBV7-2 with TRBJ2-5, with D possibly TRBD2 on 6 matching bases. V was shortened by 5 bases and J by 4 bases, with 14 bases between the two germline ends. The CDR3 has 14 residues. Germline V gene lookup returns CDR1 SGHTA and CDR2 FQGNSA. In DNA, the CDR3 is TGTGCCAGCAGCCCTCAGTCAGCGGGAGAGACCCAGTACTTC. Residues: CASSPQSAGETQYF. Looking up the rest from reference TRBV7-2 and TRBJ2-5 gives the full variable domain: GAGVSQSPSNKVTEKGKDVELRCDPISGHTALYWYRQSLGQGLEFLIYFQGNSAPDKSGLPSDRFSAERTGGSVSTLTIQRTQQEDSAVYLCASSPQSAGETQYFGPGTRLLVL.

The rearrangement links TRBV19 to TRBJ1-1, with D perhaps matching TRBD1 (6 bases). The V end lost 4 bases, the J end lost 7 bases, and 22 bases lay between the germline ends. The CDR3 covers 16 residues. Germline V CDR1 and CDR2: LNHDA, SQIVND (reference sequence). The CDR3 coding sequence is TGTGCCAGTAGTAGGAATGCCGGGGAAAGCAGGGGTGAAGCTTTCTTT. This translates into CASSRNAGESRGEAFF.

Only a few counts were recorded for this clonotype. The chain recombines TRBV7-8 with TRBJ2-1; the match to TRBD2 covers 7 bases. V lost 1 base to trimming and J lost 0 bases; unmatched junction nucleotides: 6. From germline, CDR1 is SGHVS and CDR2 FQNEAQ. The CDR3 has 17 amino acids. CDR3 in DNA: TGTGCCAGCAGCTTAGTGGTGCGCGGGAGCTCCTACAATGAGCAGTTCTTC. Protein sequence: CASSLVVRGSSYNEQFF.